This T cell receptor (beta chain) was sequenced during a study of T cell repertoires in cytomegalovirus infection. As for the study in general: Both a matching HLA type and CMV infection were indicated by public TCR beta signatures.

Germline V gives CDR1 MNHEY, CDR2 SMNVEV (reference sequence). Trimming removed 4 bases from V and 5 bases from J, with 20 bases in between. The CDR3 has 16 amino acids. In this sample, this clonotype turned up a few times. Its antigen is still unknown. Each CDR3 protein is one row after TCRdb ran MiXCR on the reads. The data contain about 310,000 distinct CDR3 sequences, 15% to 20% of them singletons. Study findings and constraints: Clonotype analysis showed dominance of the ex vivo response by HLA-C-restricted CMV-specific TCR beta clonotypes. Summed frequency of public TCR beta families distinguished CMV carriers with the relevant HLA.

The TCR comes from a human donor in good health (CMV status not recorded). Some clones in this sample may be carry-over from other donors' samples. The chain carries TRBV27 and TRBJ2-5; perhaps TRBD1 as D (6 bases). The sequenced sample was PBMCs. Written as DNA, the CDR3 is TGTGCCAGCAGTTACCCTGACAGGCCCAACGAGGAGACCCAGTACTTC. This codes for CASSYPDRPNEETQYF.